This T cell receptor beta chain derives from a study of T cell responses to AZD1222 COVID-19 vaccine. As for the study in general: Pooled samples include second doses given at about 4 or 12 weeks. General study points: Repertoire sampling was restricted to post-peak T cell response timepoints. Baseline seropositives among AZD1222 recipients totaled only six or seven.

Profiled with immunoSEQ multiplex PCR; TCRdb holds only in-frame clones, not every one. Of under 95,000 clones detected, about 88% appear once; the ten largest clones hold 3%. Worth noting for this clone: The antigen is not known.

Germline assignment: CDR1 SGHDT and CDR2 YYEEEE. This CDR3 has 13 residues. V lost 4 bases, J lost 7 bases, and 13 bases lay in between. Here the sequenced sample was peripheral blood, taken on day 0 of AZD1222 vaccination. The sequence was collected from an adult in good health. The genes are TRBV5-6 and TRBJ2-3; D is unresolved. The CDR3 DNA reads as TGTGCCAGCAGCGCTGGCGAGAGCAATACGCAGTATTTT. It codes for CASSAGESNTQYF.